The present T cell receptor (beta chain) was sequenced within a study of T cell clonality in common variable immunodeficiency. Regarding the study as a whole: T cell subpopulation sequencing would be needed to explain CVID clonality. In common variable immunodeficiency, TCR beta chains reportedly carried fewer deletions and N-nucleotide insertions.

Germline V CDR1 and CDR2: GTSNPN, SVGIG (reference sequence). Trimming removed 0 bases from V and 8 bases from J, with 11 bases in between. CDR3 length equals 14 residues. The method was immunoSEQ multiplex PCR; TCRdb's version includes in-frame clones alone and lacks a portion of them. Singletons are absent from the sample, which has roughly 42,000 clones. Of note for this clone: Antigen unknown. Coverage ceases 3 residues before the CDR3 finishes, and the germline J gene fills in the end.

Reduced serum IgG, IgA and/or IgM plus specific antibody deficiency defined CVID. Caucasian heritage predominated among both patients and controls. This chain uses TRBV30 with TRBJ1-6; perhaps TRBD1 as D (6 bases). What was sequenced was peripheral blood mononuclear cells. This receptor was obtained from a human donor with common variable immunodeficiency. CDR3 protein: CAWSVLQGDSPLHF. The covered CDR3 bases are TGTGCCTGGAGTGTACTACAGGGAGATTCACCC.